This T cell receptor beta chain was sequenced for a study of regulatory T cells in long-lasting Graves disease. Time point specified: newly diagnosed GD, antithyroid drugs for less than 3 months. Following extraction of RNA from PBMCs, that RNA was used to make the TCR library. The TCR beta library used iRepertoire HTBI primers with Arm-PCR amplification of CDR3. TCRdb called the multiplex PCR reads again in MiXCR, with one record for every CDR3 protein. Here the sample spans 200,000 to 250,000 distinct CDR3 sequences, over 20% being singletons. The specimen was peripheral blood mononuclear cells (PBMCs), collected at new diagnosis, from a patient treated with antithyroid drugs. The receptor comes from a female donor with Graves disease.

The CDR3 sequence is CASSGEPTSGSSYEQYF. The CDR3 DNA follows: TGTGCCAGCAGCGGAGAACCCACTAGCGGAAGCTCCTACGAGCAGTACTTC. V gene TRBV7-9 combines with J gene TRBJ2-7, with 8 positions matching TRBD2. The V and J ends lost 5 bases and 0 bases, in that order; junction bases with no gene match: 12. Looked up from germline, CDR1 is SEHNR and CDR2 is FQNEAQ (reference sequence). The CDR3 is 17 residues long.